Ten or more counts support the clone carrying this T cell receptor beta chain. Antigen specificity is unknown. The data stem from a study of T cells in Graves' hyperthyroidism and ophthalmopathy. Study context: At the time of initial diagnosis and before any treatment, peripheral blood was collected. Study outcomes and limitations: Blood also showed most of the thyroid clonotypes that were expanded above 0.001. Ophthalmopathy, which appeared later, was predicted by the model a median around 6 months before onset.

Authors of the study amplified TCR beta CDR3 regions from RNA transcripts. When the TCR CDR3 underwent first-round RT-PCR, the HTBI primer set was used. TCRdb called the multiplex PCR reads again in MiXCR, with one record for every CDR3 protein. The sample carries fewer than 500,000 distinct CDR3 sequences, about 14% recorded once. The CDR3 sequence is 13 residues long. Germline CDR1 and CDR2: MNHEY and SVGEGT. The V segment lost 7 bases and the J segment 2 bases; nucleotides outside the gene matches: 5. Sequencing used blood. This chain joins TRBV6-2 or TRBV6-3 and TRBJ2-7; 7 bases are shared with TRBD2. The TCR was taken from a young man with Graves' hyperthyroidism that later progressed to Graves' ophthalmopathy. The CDR3 sequence: CASTGLTTYEQYF. DNA of the CDR3: TGTGCCAGCACGGGACTAACCACCTACGAGCAGTACTTC.